A single sample gave rise to the 27 T cell receptor beta chains below, sequenced in a study of blood T cell repertoires in COVID-19. TCRdb keeps only in-frame clones here, not all; method: immunoSEQ multiplex PCR. The sample has fewer than 110,000 clones, about 85% seen once. Sequencing used peripheral blood. Receptors were obtained from a woman aged 65 to 85 with active or convalescent COVID-19.

This rearrangement joins TRBV7-2 to TRBJ2-3; the D is unclear. The CDR3 has 14 amino acids. V was trimmed by 5 bases and J by 2 bases, leaving 11 bases between them. From germline, CDR1 is SGHTA and CDR2 FQGNSA. In DNA, the CDR3 is TGTGCCAGCAGCAGAGGCGGCGCCACAGATACGCAGTATTTT. Its protein is CASSRGGATDTQYF.

The chain links TRBV4-1 to TRBJ1-2; 8 bases map to TRBD1. J gave up 3 bases and V 0 bases, and 6 bases lay outside the gene matches. CDR3 length: 16 amino acids. Germline loops: CDR1 MGHRA, CDR2 YSYEKL. CDR3 DNA: TGCGCCAGCAGCCAAGAAGGGACAGGCGATTACTATGGCTACACCTTC. Its translation is CASSQEGTGDYYGYTF.

V usage is TRBV28 and J usage is TRBJ1-3; TRBD1 agrees at 7 bases. CDR1 and CDR2 from the germline V gene are MDHEN and SYDVKM. V dropped 6 bases and J dropped 0; count of bases not matched to a gene: 8. The CDR3 is 16 amino acids. The chain's CDR3 is CASRPGGQSSGNTIYF. The CDR3 coding sequence is TGTGCCAGCAGACCAGGGGGGCAGAGCTCTGGAAACACCATATATTTT.

The genes are TRBV6-5 and TRBJ2-2, with 9 bases that match TRBD2. Germline values: CDR1 MNHEY, CDR2 SVGAGI. CDR3 size: 15 residues. Trimming cost V 6 bases and J 1 base; bases outside gene matches: 3. Here the CDR3 DNA reads TGTGCCAGCAGCGTTAGCGGGGGGAACACCGGGGAGCTGTTTTTT. Protein sequence: CASSVSGGNTGELFF.

The chain is built from TRBV24-1 and TRBJ1-4, with a weak D call TRBD1 (6 bases). V was trimmed by 3 bases and J by 5 bases, leaving 12 bases between them. This CDR3 comprises 15 residues. Germline V gene data show CDR1 as KGHDR and CDR2 as SFDVKD. The DNA for the CDR3 is TGTGCCACCAGTGATCCCCGAGGACAGAATGAAAAACTGTTTTTT. Its translation is CATSDPRGQNEKLFF.

This clone was detected only once. V usage is TRBV29-1 and J usage is TRBJ2-1; 7 bases fit TRBD2. V was clipped by 1 base and J by 2 bases; unmatched bases: 5. Per the germline V gene, CDR1 is SQVTM and CDR2 is ANQGSEA. CDR3 length: 15 amino acids. The CDR3 protein is CSVEALADAYNEQFF. The CDR3 nucleotides read TGCAGCGTTGAAGCCCTAGCGGACGCCTACAATGAGCAGTTCTTC.

This chain joins TRBV30 and TRBJ2-1, with D hard to call. Germline V CDR1 and CDR2: GTSNPN, SVGIG (reference sequence). V lost 0 bases and J lost 0, with 6 bases in between. The CDR3 consists of 14 residues. The CDR3 nucleotides read TGTGCCTGGAGTGTATCCTTCTCCTACAATGAGCAGTTCTTC. It specifies CAWSVSFSYNEQFF.

The rearrangement links TRBV6-2 or TRBV6-3 to TRBJ2-7; no reliable D call. From germline, CDR1 is MNHEY and CDR2 SVGEGT. The CDR3 extends over 15 amino acids. Trimming pared 2 bases from V and 0 bases from J, leaving 11 bases between. CDR3 in amino acids: CASSYAPSSSYEQYF. CDR3 bases: TGTGCCAGCAGTTACGCGCCGTCGAGCTCCTACGAGCAGTACTTC.

V gene TRBV30 combines with J gene TRBJ1-6, with TRBD1 as a possible D gene (5 bases). The germline V gene encodes CDR1 GTSNPN and CDR2 SVGIG (reference sequence). V lost 8 bases and J 3 bases, leaving 17 bases between the germline ends. The CDR3 is 15 residues long. CDR3 nucleotide sequence: TGTGCCGGAAACTGGGGGGTCGTCTATAATTCACCCCTCCACTTT. Translation gives CAGNWGVVYNSPLHF.

V and J are TRBV28 and TRBJ2-7; 9 bases match TRBD2. The germline V gene encodes CDR1 MDHEN and CDR2 SYDVKM. The junction had 18 bases not matched to a gene; V was cut back by 5 bases and J by 4 bases. The CDR3 loop spans 18 amino acids. In nucleotides, the CDR3 is TGTGCCAGCAGTGAGACTATACTGGTGGCGGGAGGGTCGTACGAGCAGTACTTC. Translated, it gives CASSETILVAGGSYEQYF.

The chain joins TRBV6-2 or TRBV6-3 to TRBJ1-5; unclear D gene. With 2 bases removed from V and 1 base from J, the gap between germline ends came to 12 bases. The CDR3 totals 16 residues. Germline V gives CDR1 MNHEY, CDR2 SVGEGT. CDR3 sequence (DNA): TGTGCCAGCAGTTACCCCCCCAATGTGAGCAATCAGCCCCAGCATTTT. This encodes CASSYPPNVSNQPQHF.

In this sample, this clone turned up a few times. The CDR3 region has the DNA TGCGCCAGCAGCTTCGGACAGGGGTCTACCTACGAGCAGTACTTC. It translates to CASSFGQGSTYEQYF. V and J are TRBV5-1 and TRBJ2-7; TRBD1 agrees at 9 bases. V dropped 2 bases and J dropped 2; count of bases not matched to a gene: 5. The CDR3 loop spans 15 amino acids. Germline CDR1 SGHRS, CDR2 YFSETQ.

The chain joins TRBV28 to TRBJ2-5; 8 bases map to TRBD1. The germline V gene has CDR1 MDHEN and CDR2 SYDVKM. CDR3 length: 15 amino acids. Unmatched junction bases numbered 7, after V lost 2 bases and J lost 5 bases. Written as DNA, the CDR3 is TGTGCCAGCAGTTTAAGTACAGGGGGAGCGGAGACCCAGTACTTC. Its protein product is CASSLSTGGAETQYF.

The genes are TRBV12-3 or TRBV12-4 and TRBJ2-5; possible D gene TRBD2, 6 bases. This CDR3 has 13 residues. Trimming cost V 10 bases and J 7 bases, with 19 bases left between them. The CDR3 sequence is CATSDTRGGTQYF. For the CDR3, the DNA is TGTGCCACAAGCGACACACGGGGAGGGACCCAGTACTTC.

V gene TRBV19 combines with J gene TRBJ2-3; D is unclear. CDR1 is LNHDA and CDR2 is SQIVND in the germline V gene (reference sequence). Trimming cost V 3 bases and J 0 bases, with 7 bases left between them. The CDR3 is 14 amino acids. CDR3 region: CASSMSRSTDTQYF. The CDR3 DNA is TGTGCCAGTAGTATGTCTCGGAGCACAGATACGCAGTATTTT.

CDR3 in DNA: TGTGCCAGCAGCCAGGTTGGACAGGGGGCCCGGAAAGATACGCAGTATTTT. This gives the protein CASSQVGQGARKDTQYF. This chain links TRBV4-2 with TRBJ2-3, with 11 positions matching TRBD1. CDR1 LGHNA and CDR2 YNFKEQ come from the germline V gene. J gave up 5 bases and V 3 bases, and 10 bases lay outside the gene matches. This CDR3 spans 17 amino acids.

The chain joins TRBV7-6 to TRBJ2-7; TRBD1 aligns across 10 bases. The CDR3 contains 14 residues. Per the germline V gene, CDR1 is SGHVS and CDR2 is FNYEAQ. Losses at the gene ends were 4 bases for V and 7 bases for J; bases not matched to a gene: 7. The CDR3 is CASSWGQGPLEQYF. Here the CDR3 DNA reads TGTGCCAGCAGCTGGGGACAGGGGCCCTTGGAGCAGTACTTC. The whole variable domain, remainder taken from reference TRBV7-6 and TRBJ2-7, is GAGVSQSPRYKVTKRGQDVALRCDPISGHVSLYWYRQALGQGPEFLTYFNYEAQQDKSGLPNDRFSAERPEGSISTLTIQRTEQRDSAMYRCASSWGQGPLEQYFGPGTRLTVT.

This chain uses TRBV18 with TRBJ2-7; D is perhaps TRBD1 (5 bases). Germline V gives CDR1 KGHSH, CDR2 LQKENI. V dropped 3 bases and J dropped 3 bases, with 15 bases sitting between them. The CDR3 has 15 residues. The CDR3: CASSPSAGKGYEQYF. The CDR3, as DNA: TGTGCCAGCTCACCGTCGGCAGGGAAAGGCTACGAGCAGTACTTC.

The V call is TRBV6-2 or TRBV6-3, the J call TRBJ1-4; 9 bases are a match to TRBD1. The CDR3 sequence is 14 residues long. The germline gives CDR1 MNHEY, CDR2 SVGEGT. J gave up 7 bases and V 5 bases, and 5 bases lay outside the gene matches. The CDR3 DNA is TGTGCCAGCAGTCCGGGACAGGGAAGTGAAAAACTGTTTTTT. Translated: CASSPGQGSEKLFF.

This chain uses TRBV27 with TRBJ2-7; 7 nucleotides agree with TRBD1. Looked up from germline, CDR1 is MNHEY and CDR2 is SMNVEV (reference sequence). This CDR3 spans 14 amino acids. V lost 4 bases, J lost 1 base, and 4 bases stayed unmatched. The CDR3 DNA reads TGTGCCAGCAGTTACAAGGGGGCTTCCTACGAGCAGTACTTC. Amino acid sequence: CASSYKGASYEQYF.

The chain employs TRBV7-6 and TRBJ2-2; a weak D match, TRBD2 (6 bases). V lost 5 bases and J lost 6, with 16 bases in between. Looked up from germline, CDR1 is SGHVS and CDR2 is FNYEAQ. The CDR3 extends over 15 amino acids. This chain's CDR3 is CASSGQRLGSGELFF. The CDR3 DNA is TGTGCCAGCAGCGGACAAAGACTAGGATCCGGGGAGCTGTTTTTT. The full variable domain, completed using reference TRBV7-6 and TRBJ2-2, is GAGVSQSPRYKVTKRGQDVALRCDPISGHVSLYWYRQALGQGPEFLTYFNYEAQQDKSGLPNDRFSAERPEGSISTLTIQRTEQRDSAMYRCASSGQRLGSGELFFGEGSRLTVL.

J is TRBJ1-4 and V is TRBV19; tentatively, D is TRBD1 (6 bases). CDR1 LNHDA and CDR2 SQIVND come from the germline V gene (reference sequence). V gave up 4 bases and J gave up 7 bases, with 13 bases separating them. This CDR3 is built from 14 residues. DNA for the CDR3: TGTGCCAGTAGTAAAGGACAGAATAGTGAAAAACTGTTTTTT. It specifies CASSKGQNSEKLFF.

The chain combines TRBV2 with TRBJ1-5; 10 nucleotides match TRBD1. Germline CDR1 and CDR2: SNHLY and FYNNEI. The V and J ends lost 1 base and 6 bases, in that order; junction bases with no gene match: 6. The CDR3 length is 16 residues. CDR3 amino acids: CASSEEGQGGGQPQHF. CDR3 bases: TGTGCCAGCAGTGAAGAAGGACAGGGGGGCGGTCAGCCCCAGCATTTT.

The rearrangement joins TRBV28 to TRBJ1-2, with D unclear. From germline, CDR1 is MDHEN and CDR2 SYDVKM. The germline V and J ends were trimmed by 3 bases and 0 bases, with 11 bases remaining between them. The CDR3 is made up of 15 amino acids. The CDR3 DNA reads TGTGCCAGCAGTTTTAGATCGCGTCCTAACTATGGCTACACCTTC. It encodes CASSFRSRPNYGYTF.

The chain carries TRBV4-3 and TRBJ2-4; 7 bases agree with TRBD1. V shed 2 bases, J shed 9 bases, and the junction held 7 bases outside the gene matches. CDR3 size: 14 residues. Germline assignment: CDR1 LGHNA and CDR2 YSLEER. The CDR3 nucleotides are TGCGCCAGCAGCCAACAACAGGGGTCCGGCATTCAGTACTTC. Amino acids: CASSQQQGSGIQYF.

The CDR3 loop is CASSLVVAGSYEQYF. CDR3 DNA sequence: TGCGCCAGCAGCTTGGTAGTAGCGGGGTCCTACGAGCAGTACTTC. The chain recombines TRBV5-1 with TRBJ2-7; 8 bases agree with TRBD2. CDR3 length equals 15 residues. Trimming at V came to 0 bases and at J to 1 base, leaving 3 bases not matched to a gene. Germline CDR1 and CDR2: SGHRS and YFSETQ.

The V gene is TRBV2, the J gene TRBJ1-6; TRBD1 matches 7 bases. The CDR3 is 14 residues long. J gave up 5 bases and V 10 bases, and 8 bases lay outside the gene matches. Germline V CDR1 and CDR2: SNHLY, FYNNEI. CDR3 sequence reads: CANRRQGDNSPLHF. The CDR3 coding sequence is TGTGCCAACAGACGACAGGGCGATAATTCACCCCTCCACTTT.